These 32 T cell receptor beta chains share one sample of origin, sequenced in a study of post-analysis software for immune sequencing data. Study results and limitations: In patients, about 5 TRBV segments were more frequent than in controls, with TRBV5-6, TRBV5-1 and TRBV20-1 among them.

These receptors have no identified antigens. Sequencing libraries made from TCR beta cDNA carried unique molecular identifiers. One entry per CDR3 protein results from TCRdb running MiXCR on the PCR reads. Among 250,000 to 300,000 distinct CDR3 sequences listed, 36% were seen once. Sample: blood. The receptors come from a girl aged 5-17 years with multiple sclerosis.

This clonotype appeared many times. V gene TRBV9 combines with J gene TRBJ1-2, with D maybe TRBD1 (5 bases). The CDR3 spans 12 residues. Trimming pared 2 bases from V and 4 bases from J, leaving 6 bases between. Germline CDR1 and CDR2: SGDLS and YYNGEE. The CDR3 loop is CASSVDSYGYTF. CDR3 bases: TGTGCCAGCAGCGTTGACAGCTATGGCTACACCTTC.

The sample holds many counts of this clonotype. V and J are TRBV10-3 and TRBJ2-5; tentative D call: TRBD2 (6 bases). Germline assignment: CDR1 ENHRY and CDR2 SYGVKD. This CDR3 region has 13 residues. V was clipped by 3 bases and J by 4 bases, with 9 bases between them. In DNA form, the CDR3 reads TGTGCCATCAGTGATGCGGAGGGAGAGACCCAGTACTTC. Encoded protein: CAISDAEGETQYF.

The chain has TRBV12-3 or TRBV12-4 and TRBJ2-7; TRBD1 might be the D (6 bases). Between the trimmed V and J ends, which lost 6 bases and 6 bases, there was a span of 15 bases. This CDR3 region has 13 residues. The CDR3 DNA follows: TGTGCCAGCAGCCCTCACCGGGACATCGAGCAGTACTTC. It yields the protein CASSPHRDIEQYF.

This clonotype was seen a few times. The chain is built from TRBV11-2 and TRBJ1-6; TRBD1 is a possible D gene (6 bases). The CDR3 covers 13 residues. Trimming pared 4 bases from V and 9 bases from J, leaving 10 bases between. Germline V CDR1 and CDR2: SGHAT, FQNNGV. CDR3: CASSYRARSPLHF. CDR3 DNA: TGTGCCAGCAGCTACAGGGCTCGTTCACCCCTCCACTTT.

The chain recombines TRBV2 with TRBJ2-5; 7 positions match TRBD1. The junction had 5 bases not matched to a gene; V was cut back by 7 bases and J by 3 bases. Germline assignment: CDR1 SNHLY and CDR2 FYNNEI. The CDR3 covers 13 residues. This CDR3 is CASTTGTEETQYF. The CDR3 DNA reads as TGTGCCAGCACAACCGGGACAGAAGAGACCCAGTACTTC.

The J gene is TRBJ2-5, the V gene TRBV6-1; no firm D call. The CDR3 runs 14 residues. V was trimmed by 0 bases and J by 5 bases, leaving 10 bases between them. Germline loops: CDR1 MNHNS, CDR2 SASEGT. In DNA form, the CDR3 reads TGTGCCAGCAGTGAAGCGCGCTTGGGGGAGACCCAGTACTTC. Its protein product is CASSEARLGETQYF.

For this clonotype: One junction end disagrees with the germline gene, perhaps due to a read error. V gene TRBV12-3 or TRBV12-4 combines with J gene TRBJ2-3; 7 nucleotides agree with TRBD1. The CDR3 is made up of 14 amino acids. This chain's CDR3 is CANSLPTGSDTQYF. The CDR3, as DNA: TGTGCCAACAGTTTGCCGACAGGGTCAGATACGCAGTATTTT.

As concerns this clonotype: Being one base from a much bigger clone, this may be a read error. This rearrangement joins TRBV5-1 to TRBJ2-7; D remains ambiguous. CDR3 size: 12 residues. The V end lost 4 bases, the J end lost 7 bases, and 12 bases lay between the germline ends. The germline gives CDR1 SGHRS, CDR2 YFSETQ. CDR3 DNA: TGCGCCAGCAGCCTAGGGAAAGATGAGCAGTACTTC. As protein: CASSLGKDEQYF.

The table lists this clonotype with many counts. The V call is TRBV20-1, the J call TRBJ2-1; a weak D match, TRBD2 (5 bases). The germline CDR1 and CDR2 sequences are DFQATT and SNEGSKA (reference sequence). The CDR3 is made up of 14 amino acids. V lost 0 bases to trimming and J lost 8 bases, with 14 bases between them. In DNA, the CDR3 is TGCAGTGCTAGAGATAGGGCGGGTGGAGATGAGCAGTTCTTC. The encoded protein is CSARDRAGGDEQFF.

The chain couples TRBV12-3 or TRBV12-4 to TRBJ2-5; 7 bases align to TRBD1. J was trimmed by 5 bases and V by 6 bases; bases with no gene match: 6. This CDR3 contains 13 residues. The CDR3 sequence is CASRSRQGETQYF. CDR3 DNA: TGTGCCAGCAGGTCCCGACAGGGTGAGACCCAGTACTTC.

The chain uses TRBV12-3 or TRBV12-4 and TRBJ1-1; no clear D gene. Trimming cost V 4 bases and J 3 bases, with 18 bases left between them. The CDR3 totals 16 residues. The CDR3 DNA reads as TGTGCCAGCAGTTCTACGGAACAGATGTTGGACACTGAAGCTTTCTTT. Its protein is CASSSTEQMLDTEAFF.

In this sample, this clonotype turned up many times. The genes are TRBV29-1 and TRBJ2-1; D is perhaps TRBD1 (5 bases). V shed 6 bases and J shed 10 bases, with 13 bases lying between them. The CDR3 contains 11 residues. CDR1 and CDR2 from the germline V gene are SQVTM and ANQGSEA. CDR3: CSVGHEREQFF. The DNA for the CDR3 is TGCAGCGTAGGACATGAACGAGAGCAGTTCTTC.

The chain employs TRBV27 and TRBJ1-4; unclear D gene. Germline CDR1 is MNHEY and CDR2 is SMNVEV (reference sequence). V was pared by 6 bases and J by 5 bases, with 16 bases between. The CDR3 contains 15 residues. The CDR3 DNA reads TGTGCCAGCAGCCTAACTTATAGAAGAAATGAAAAACTGTTTTTT. It encodes CASSLTYRRNEKLFF.

A note on this clonotype: A much larger clone sits a single nucleotide away, making a read error possible. The V gene is TRBV7-2, the J gene TRBJ2-1; no clear D gene. Germline V CDR1 and CDR2: SGHTA, FQGNSA. V was trimmed by 5 bases and J by 6 bases, leaving 14 bases between them. The CDR3 is made up of 14 amino acids. The CDR3 sequence: CASSVLSWGNEQFF. CDR3 DNA sequence: TGTGCCAGCAGCGTCCTATCGTGGGGCAATGAGCAGTTCTTC. The complete variable domain, with remaining parts taken from reference TRBV7-2 and TRBJ2-1, reads GAGVSQSPSNKVTEKGKDVELRCDPISGHTALYWYRQSLGQGLEFLIYFQGNSAPDKSGLPSDRFSAERTGGSVSTLTIQRTQQEDSAVYLCASSVLSWGNEQFFGPGTRLTVL.

This clonotype was detected a few times. This chain connects TRBV7-3 to TRBJ1-3; the match to TRBD1 covers 9 bases. CDR3 length: 16 amino acids. Germline V lookup: CDR1 SGHTA, CDR2 FQGTGA. The trim removed 5 bases at V and 2 bases at J, leaving 7 bases unmatched. CDR3 loop: CASSATTGGPGNTIYF. The DNA of the CDR3 is TGTGCCAGCAGCGCGACGACAGGGGGGCCTGGAAACACCATATATTTT. Full variable domain (missing parts from reference TRBV7-3 and TRBJ1-3): GAGVSQTPSNKVTEKGKYVELRCDPISGHTALYWYRQSLGQGPEFLIYFQGTGAADDSGLPNDRFFAVRPEGSVSTLKIQRTERGDSAVYLCASSATTGGPGNTIYFGEGSWLTVV.

The chain couples TRBV12-3 or TRBV12-4 to TRBJ1-4; D is undetermined. Trimming removed 2 bases from V and 8 bases from J, with 12 bases in between. The CDR3 consists of 14 residues. The CDR3 loop reads CASSLSSLKEKLFF. CDR3 nucleotides: TGTGCCAGCAGTTTATCCTCTCTCAAGGAAAAACTGTTTTTT.

Concerning this clonotype: With a much larger clone just one base away, this may be a read error. This chain uses TRBV12-3 or TRBV12-4 with TRBJ2-1; TRBD2 matches at 10 bases. The J call may be faulty, since TRBJ2-7 better matches the DNA end. The CDR3 has 16 amino acids. The DNA for the CDR3 is TGTGCCAGCAGCCCCGGACTAGCGGCGATCTACAATGAGCAGTACTTC. Protein product: CASSPGLAAIYNEQYF.

This CDR3 is CASSSPGPMNTEAFF. Here the CDR3 DNA reads TGTGCCAGCAGCTCCCCAGGTCCCATGAACACTGAAGCTTTCTTT. The chain joins TRBV7-9 to TRBJ1-1; no firm D call. The CDR3 runs 15 residues. Germline CDR1 is SEHNR and CDR2 is FQNEAQ (reference sequence). Trimming took off 4 bases at V and 0 bases at J, with 12 bases between the two ends. The complete variable domain, with remaining parts taken from reference TRBV7-9 and TRBJ1-1, reads DTGVSQNPRHKITKRGQNVTFRCDPISEHNRLYWYRQTLGQGPEFLTYFQNEAQLEKSRLLSDRFSAERPKGSFSTLEIQRTEQGDSAMYLCASSSPGPMNTEAFFGQGTRLTVV.

The chain couples TRBV5-1 to TRBJ2-1; D might be TRBD2 (5 bases). Germline V gene data show CDR1 as SGHRS and CDR2 as YFSETQ. This CDR3 has 15 residues. V was trimmed by 5 bases and J by 5 bases, leaving 17 bases between them. CDR3 nucleotides: TGCGCCAGCAGGGTCCTGGGAGAACGGGACAATGAGCAGTTCTTC. Its translation: CASRVLGERDNEQFF.

The table lists this clonotype with many counts. This chain uses TRBV9 with TRBJ2-5; possibly TRBD1 or TRBD2 for D (5 bases each). Germline-derived CDR1 and CDR2 are SGDLS and YYNGEE. CDR3 size: 14 residues. Trimming removed 0 bases from V and 5 bases from J, with 11 bases in between. CDR3 nucleotide sequence: TGTGCCAGCAGCGTAGGAGAGGGGCTGGAGACCCAGTACTTC. It is translated as CASSVGEGLETQYF.

Worth noting for this clonotype: A much more abundant neighbour one base away suggests this may be a read error. The rearrangement uses TRBV12-3 or TRBV12-4 and TRBJ2-3, with 10 bases matching TRBD1. V gave up 10 bases and J gave up 6 bases; unmatched junction bases: 7. The CDR3 sequence is 13 residues long. DNA for the CDR3: TGTGCCACCGCGAGACAGGGGGCGGATACGCAGTATTTT. Protein sequence: CATARQGADTQYF.

This clonotype has ten or more counts. J is TRBJ1-1 and V is TRBV15, with D unclear. CDR1 is LNHNV and CDR2 is YYDKDF in the germline V gene (reference sequence). The V end was cut by 7 bases, the J end by 0 bases, with 12 bases between. This CDR3 is built from 14 residues. The CDR3 protein is CATTLTALNTEAFF. The CDR3, as DNA: TGTGCCACCACCCTTACCGCATTGAACACTGAAGCTTTCTTT.

Points on this clonotype: This may arise from a read error, as a much more abundant clone is one base away. V is TRBV7-8 and J is TRBJ2-1, with 9 nucleotides matching TRBD2. The CDR3 spans 16 residues. V shed 6 bases, J shed 9 bases, and the junction held 15 bases outside the gene matches. In germline, CDR1 is SGHVS, CDR2 FQNEAQ. In DNA form, the CDR3 reads TGTGCCAGCAGGCGAGGGGGGCGGGAGGGCCAATCTGAGCAGTTCTTC. Its translation: CASRRGGREGQSEQFF.

The V gene is TRBV7-2, the J gene TRBJ2-7; TRBD2 agrees at 8 bases. The CDR3 is 16 amino acids. J lost 9 bases, V lost 1 base, and 14 bases had no gene match. Looked up from germline, CDR1 is SGHTA and CDR2 is FQGNSA. CDR3 DNA: TGTGCCAGCAGCTTAGGTGCGGTAGCGGGAACTAACGGGCAGTACTTC. Its protein is CASSLGAVAGTNGQYF.

The chain uses TRBV15 and TRBJ2-1; D unclear. From germline, CDR1 is LNHNV and CDR2 YYDKDF (reference sequence). The CDR3 sequence is 14 residues long. Deletions cut 0 bases from V and 1 base from J, with 4 bases between. CDR3 coding DNA: TGTGCCACCAGCAGAGATCGTTCCTACAATGAGCAGTTCTTC. This translates into CATSRDRSYNEQFF.

The chain combines TRBV20-1 with TRBJ1-5; D might be TRBD1 (6 bases). In germline, CDR1 is DFQATT, CDR2 SNEGSKA (reference sequence). The germline V and J ends were trimmed by 6 bases and 3 bases, with 12 bases remaining between them. The length of the CDR3 is 13 residues. The CDR3 sequence: CSARTDPNQPQHF. The CDR3 DNA is TGCAGTGCCCGGACAGACCCCAATCAGCCCCAGCATTTT.

This clonotype was seen repeatedly, ten times or more. The chain recombines TRBV7-9 with TRBJ1-2; TRBD1 might be the D (5 bases). CDR3 length: 17 residues. V dropped 5 bases and J dropped 8 bases, with 27 bases sitting between them. Germline values: CDR1 SEHNR, CDR2 FQNEAQ (reference sequence). CDR3 nucleotides: TGTGCCAGCAGCCCTATGGTTATCCCAGGGCACCCGAGCGGCTACACCTTC. Translated, it gives CASSPMVIPGHPSGYTF.

This clonotype occurred many times. J is TRBJ1-1 and V is TRBV25-1; D uncertain. CDR1 MGHDK and CDR2 SYGVNS come from the germline V gene. The V end lost 6 bases, the J end lost 7 bases, and 21 bases lay between the germline ends. The CDR3 sequence is 15 residues long. This CDR3 reads CASSAYTTIVGEAFF. The CDR3 region has the DNA TGTGCCAGCAGCGCCTACACCACAATCGTCGGTGAAGCTTTCTTT.

The V gene is TRBV9, the J gene TRBJ2-7; no definite D call. CDR3 length: 14 residues. V lost 2 bases and J lost 0, with 9 bases in between. Germline lookup yields CDR1 SGDLS and CDR2 YYNGEE. CDR3 coding DNA: TGTGCCAGCAGCGTTGGTTCCAGCTCCTACGAGCAGTACTTC. This sequence encodes CASSVGSSSYEQYF.

Ten or more counts support this clonotype. V is TRBV12-3 or TRBV12-4 and J is TRBJ2-1; 9 nucleotides line up with TRBD2. The CDR3 is made up of 15 amino acids. The trim removed 6 bases at V and 3 bases at J, leaving 6 bases unmatched. In nucleotides, the CDR3 is TGTGCCAGCAGGCCGACTAGCGGCTACTACAATGAGCAGTTCTTC. This gives the protein CASRPTSGYYNEQFF.

This clonotype was seen at least ten times. The V and J genes are TRBV6-1 and TRBJ2-1; D is unresolved. The length of the CDR3 is 15 residues. The germline CDR1 and CDR2 sequences are MNHNS and SASEGT. Trimming cost V 0 bases and J 6 bases, with 12 bases left between them. The CDR3 DNA reads TGTGCCAGCAGTGAAGCGGGTATTCCCGCCAATGAGCAGTTCTTC. It specifies CASSEAGIPANEQFF.

This clonotype was recorded once. This may stem from a read error, because a much larger clone lies one nucleotide away. The genes are TRBV10-3 and TRBJ1-2; no clear D gene. Germline loops: CDR1 ENHRY, CDR2 SYGVKD. This CDR3 contains 14 residues. CDR3 sequence: CAIRESATSYGYTF. CDR3 coding DNA: TGTGCCATCAGGGAGTCTGCGACATCCTATGGCTACACCTTC.